Reported below is one TCR beta chain. Its antigen is as yet unknown. TCR cDNA was made by 5'RACE template switching, adding a universal primer site and UMIs. TCRdb re-analysed the 5' RACE reads in MiXCR, keeping a single row per CDR3 protein. The sample gives approximately 150,000 distinct CDR3 sequences, approximately 6.2% of which show up once; 2.9% is in the top ten. The CDR3 has 14 residues. CDR1 SGHRS and CDR2 YFSETQ come from the germline V gene. V lost 0 bases to trimming and J lost 2 bases, with 7 bases between them. The data belong to a study of T cells after yellow fever vaccination. Broader study findings: The CD4 compartment and the CD8 compartment contained a small share of clonotypes in common. Among primary-vaccination clones, most reappeared after the booster, at just under 98% for CD4 and around 91% for CD8. Secondary responses were weaker yet peaked faster, day 5 versus 15.

This specimen was CD4+ T cells sorted from PBMCs, taken on the day of the first yellow fever vaccination. The gene calls are TRBV5-1 and TRBJ2-3; possible D gene TRBD1, 5 bases. The receptor was derived from a man younger than 35 who received the YFV17D yellow fever vaccine. Here the CDR3 reads CASSLDRPTDTQYF. The DNA of the CDR3 is TGCGCCAGCAGCTTGGACAGGCCCACAGATACGCAGTATTTT.